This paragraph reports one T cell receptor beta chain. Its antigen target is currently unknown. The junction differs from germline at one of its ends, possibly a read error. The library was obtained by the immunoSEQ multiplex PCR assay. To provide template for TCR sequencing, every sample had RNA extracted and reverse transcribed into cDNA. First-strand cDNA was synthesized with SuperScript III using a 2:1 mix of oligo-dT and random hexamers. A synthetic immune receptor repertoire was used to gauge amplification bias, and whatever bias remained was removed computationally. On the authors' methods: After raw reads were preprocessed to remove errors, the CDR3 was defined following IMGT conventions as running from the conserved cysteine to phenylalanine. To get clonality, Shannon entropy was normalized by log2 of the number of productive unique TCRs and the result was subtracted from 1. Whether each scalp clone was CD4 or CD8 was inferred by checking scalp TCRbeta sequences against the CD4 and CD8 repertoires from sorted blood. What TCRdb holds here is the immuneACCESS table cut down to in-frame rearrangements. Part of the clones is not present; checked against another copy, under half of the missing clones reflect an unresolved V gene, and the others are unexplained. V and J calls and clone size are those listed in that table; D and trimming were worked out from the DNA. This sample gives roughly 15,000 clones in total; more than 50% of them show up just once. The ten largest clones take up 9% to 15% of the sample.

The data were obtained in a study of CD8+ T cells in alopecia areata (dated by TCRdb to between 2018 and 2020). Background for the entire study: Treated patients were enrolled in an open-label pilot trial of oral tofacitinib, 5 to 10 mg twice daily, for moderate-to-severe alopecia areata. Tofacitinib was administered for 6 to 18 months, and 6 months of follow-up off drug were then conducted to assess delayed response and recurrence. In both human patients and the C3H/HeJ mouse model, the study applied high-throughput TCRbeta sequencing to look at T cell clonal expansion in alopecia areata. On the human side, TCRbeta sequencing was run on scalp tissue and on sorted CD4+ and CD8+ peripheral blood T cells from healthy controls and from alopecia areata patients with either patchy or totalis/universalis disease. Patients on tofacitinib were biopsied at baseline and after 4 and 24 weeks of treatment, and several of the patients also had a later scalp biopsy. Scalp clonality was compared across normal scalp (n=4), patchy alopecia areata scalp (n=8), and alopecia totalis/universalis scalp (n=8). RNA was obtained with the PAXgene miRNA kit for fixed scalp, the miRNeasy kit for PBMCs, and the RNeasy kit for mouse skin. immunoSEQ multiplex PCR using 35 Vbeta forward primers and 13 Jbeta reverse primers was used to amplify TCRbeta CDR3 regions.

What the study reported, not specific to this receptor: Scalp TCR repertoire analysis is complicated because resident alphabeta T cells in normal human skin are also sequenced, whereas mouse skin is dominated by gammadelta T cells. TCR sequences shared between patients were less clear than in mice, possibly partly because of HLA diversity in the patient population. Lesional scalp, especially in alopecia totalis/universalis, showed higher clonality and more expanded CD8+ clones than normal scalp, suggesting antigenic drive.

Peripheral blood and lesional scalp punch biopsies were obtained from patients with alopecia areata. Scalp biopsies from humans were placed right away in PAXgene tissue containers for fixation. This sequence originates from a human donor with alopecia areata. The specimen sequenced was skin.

The DNA reads as follows: TGTGCCAGCAGCCACCCACCGGAACCAGGGGGCGGGAAAGAGATCCAGTACTTC. Protein translation: CASSHPPEPGGGKEIQYF. This receptor chain uses TRBV9 and TRBJ2-5, with TRBD1 identical over 8 junction bases. Reading from cysteine to phenylalanine, the CDR3 counts 18 amino acids. Just CDR3 DNA is preserved here, 54 bases in frame from base 1. As encoded in the germline V gene, CDR1 is SGDLS while CDR2 is YYNGEE.